These 13 T cell receptor beta chains originate from one sample sequenced in a study of tumor-infiltrating lymphocytes in localized non-small cell lung cancer. This table comes from immunoSEQ multiplex PCR, and its TCRdb copy is limited to in-frame clones, with some not included. Of 17,000 or so clones listed, around 85% are singletons. The sample comprised lung tumor tissue. Receptors were obtained from a human donor with non-small cell lung cancer.

The chain has TRBV9 and TRBJ2-1; 9 positions agree with TRBD2. The CDR3 consists of 16 residues. The germline gives CDR1 SGDLS, CDR2 YYNGEE. Unmatched junction bases numbered 4, after V lost 0 bases and J lost 3 bases. The CDR3 DNA reads as TGTGCCAGCAGCGTAGGCGGGAGGGCAATCTACAATGAGCAGTTCTTC. It encodes CASSVGGRAIYNEQFF.

Only one count was recorded for this clone. Here the CDR3 reads CASSPRTGRNTGELFF. DNA for the CDR3: TGCGCCAGCAGCCCCCGGACAGGGCGGAACACCGGGGAGCTGTTTTTT. The V call is TRBV5-1, the J call TRBJ2-2; 8 positions match TRBD1. With V trimmed by 4 bases and J by 1 base, 6 bases remained unmatched. Germline lookup yields CDR1 SGHRS and CDR2 YFSETQ. The CDR3 has 16 residues.

This chain connects TRBV5-1 to TRBJ1-1; unclear D gene. CDR1 is SGHRS, CDR2 YFSETQ, per germline. The CDR3 runs to 13 residues. V was cut by 2 bases and J by 2 bases, with 7 bases left in between. The CDR3 DNA sequence: TGCGCCAGCAGCTTAGCTACAAACACTGAAGCTTTCTTT. Its protein is CASSLATNTEAFF.

This chain connects TRBV9 to TRBJ2-3, with D perhaps assigned TRBD1 or TRBD2 (6 bases each). The CDR3 loop spans 18 amino acids. V was trimmed by 3 bases and J by 0 bases, leaving 20 bases between them. The germline CDR1 and CDR2 sequences are SGDLS and YYNGEE. In DNA, the CDR3 is TGTGCCAGCAGCGGCGCTCCTAAGGGGGGATCTAGCACAGATACGCAGTATTTT. Its protein product is CASSGAPKGGSSTDTQYF.

This chain links TRBV5-1 with TRBJ2-1, with D maybe TRBD2 (6 bases). Germline CDR1 SGHRS, CDR2 YFSETQ. The CDR3 has 14 amino acids. Deletions cut 4 bases from V and 6 bases from J, with 14 bases between. The CDR3 here is CASSTGDGRNEQFF. The CDR3 DNA is TGCGCCAGCAGCACGGGAGATGGGCGCAATGAGCAGTTCTTC.

The chain uses TRBV30 and TRBJ1-5, with a tentative D call TRBD1 (6 bases). From germline, CDR1 is GTSNPN and CDR2 SVGIG (reference sequence). The V end lost 3 bases, the J end lost 7 bases, and 13 bases lay between the germline ends. The CDR3 consists of 13 residues. The CDR3 here is CAWRTGMGQPQHF. The CDR3 DNA sequence: TGTGCCTGGAGAACAGGGATGGGCCAGCCCCAGCATTTT.

The chain has TRBV2 and TRBJ2-5; no clear D gene. The ends were cut back, 1 base at V and 6 bases at J, with 12 bases in the middle. The germline CDR1 and CDR2 sequences are SNHLY and FYNNEI. This CDR3 contains 14 residues. The CDR3 loop reads CASSEGKGIQTQYF. For the CDR3, the DNA is TGTGCCAGCAGTGAAGGGAAAGGGATTCAGACCCAGTACTTC.

This sequence joins TRBV13 and TRBJ1-2; D unclear. V was shortened by 2 bases and J by 13 bases, with 14 bases between the two germline ends. Germline values: CDR1 PRHDT, CDR2 FYEKMQ (reference sequence). CDR3 length: 12 amino acids. In nucleotides, the CDR3 is TGTGCCAGCAGCTTAATGCCAGGACGGTCCACCTTC. It encodes CASSLMPGRSTF.

J is TRBJ2-1 and V is TRBV19, with D perhaps assigned TRBD1 or TRBD2 (5 bases each). The CDR3 sequence is 19 residues long. Germline V gene data show CDR1 as LNHDA and CDR2 as SQIVND (reference sequence). Trimming left V 1 base short and J 3 bases short, with 22 bases between. This CDR3 is CASSIAGRLTLTRYNEQFF. The DNA for the CDR3 is TGTGCCAGTAGTATAGCGGGACGACTAACCCTTACCCGCTACAATGAGCAGTTCTTC.

This chain connects TRBV5-7 to TRBJ1-2; weak D call: TRBD1 (5 bases). TRBV5-7 is placed among ORFs of uncertain function. V was pared by 4 bases and J by 8 bases, with 21 bases between. CDR3 length: 15 residues. The CDR3 DNA follows: TGTGCCAGCAGCCTCCGGGGCGGCTGGTGTGAGGGCTACACCTTC. Translation: CASSLRGGWCEGYTF.

CDR3: CASSLWQGERLGGETQYF. As DNA, the CDR3 is TGTGCCAGCAGCTTATGGCAGGGGGAGCGTCTAGGTGGGGAGACCCAGTACTTC. The rearrangement joins TRBV7-8 to TRBJ2-5; TRBD1 agrees at 7 bases. CDR1 is SGHVS, CDR2 FQNEAQ, per germline. This CDR3 has 18 amino acids. V lost 2 bases, J lost 5 bases, and 17 bases stayed unmatched.

The gene calls are TRBV9 and TRBJ2-1, with 11 bases that match TRBD2. This CDR3 is built from 15 residues. Trimming cost V 2 bases and J 12 bases; bases outside gene matches: 10. CDR1 SGDLS and CDR2 YYNGEE come from the germline V gene. The chain's CDR3 is CASSVSTSGIGGQFF. In nucleotides, the CDR3 is TGTGCCAGCAGCGTTTCGACTAGCGGGATTGGGGGGCAGTTCTTC.

The chain uses TRBV15 and TRBJ2-6; D remains unclear. CDR1 and CDR2 (germline): LNHNV, YYDKDF (reference sequence). V gave up 0 bases and J gave up 0 bases, with 6 bases separating them. There are 16 residues in the CDR3. In nucleotides, the CDR3 is TGTGCCACCAGCAGAGATCGAAGCTCTGGGGCCAACGTCCTGACTTTC. Translation: CATSRDRSSGANVLTF.